This TCR beta chain originates from a study of cytomegalovirus exposure and HLA in healthy donors. A multiplex PCR was run with 60 Vbeta primers and 13 Jbeta primers. Clones were read by immunoSEQ multiplex PCR, and TCRdb kept only the in-frame ones, dropping some. Among 150,000 to 200,000 clones listed, over 75% were seen once. CDR1 and CDR2 (germline): PRHDT, FYEKMQ (reference sequence). This CDR3 is built from 13 residues. Trimming took 5 bases from V and 3 from J; bases not matched to a gene: 3. This receptor was obtained from a woman aged 25 to 45 in good health and CMV-seronegative. The V call is TRBV13, the J call TRBJ2-5, with 7 bases aligning to TRBD2. Input material: PBMCs. The CDR3 DNA is TGTGCCAGCAGCACCGGACTAGAAGAGACCCAGTACTTC. It codes for CASSTGLEETQYF.